This T cell receptor (beta chain) stems from a study of control samples from healthy donors and cancer patients. The germline gives CDR1 LNHDA, CDR2 SQIVND (reference sequence). CDR3 size: 14 residues. V lost 1 base to trimming and J lost 4 bases, with 10 bases between them. This table comes from immunoSEQ multiplex PCR, and its TCRdb copy is limited to in-frame clones, with some not included. The table lists some 130,000 clones, roughly 89% of them singletons. This clone was observed a single time. The sequence came from a young man in good health. Material for sequencing was blood. The genes are TRBV19 and TRBJ1-2; tentative D call: TRBD1 (5 bases). The CDR3 loop is CASSIGEGPYGYTF. The CDR3 nucleotides read TGTGCCAGTAGTATAGGGGAGGGGCCCTATGGCTACACCTTC.